These 21 T cell receptor beta chains were all obtained from the same sample, sequenced in a study of Ad26.COV2.S vaccination and SARS-CoV-2 variants. Treatment reported: roughly 18 received Ad26.COV2.S at low or high dose, single or two shots; 5 received placebo; per-sample allocation not given. Repertoires come from day 63 after the first vaccine or placebo injection. Here immunoSEQ multiplex PCR was the method, and the copy in TCRdb shows in-frame clones only, minus some. The sample includes 450,000 to 550,000 clones, nearly 90% seen only once; the top ten take over 2%. Sequenced here: peripheral blood, sampled in a trial of Ad26.COV2.S vaccine versus placebo. The receptors derive from a person aged 18 to 65 who received the Ad26.COV2.S COVID-19 vaccine or a placebo.

This chain connects TRBV19 to TRBJ2-3, with unresolved D. The CDR3 spans 16 residues. V was clipped by 6 bases and J by 0 bases, with 16 bases between them. Germline CDR1 and CDR2: LNHDA and SQIVND (reference sequence). Here the CDR3 DNA reads TGTGCCAGTAGCAGCCGACTCTTCACTAGCACAGATACGCAGTATTTT. Residues: CASSSRLFTSTDTQYF.

J is TRBJ1-2 and V is TRBV6-1; D call uncertain. Looked up from germline, CDR1 is MNHNS and CDR2 is SASEGT. Trimming pared 0 bases from V and 7 bases from J, leaving 15 bases between. The CDR3 consists of 15 residues. The CDR3 protein is CASSEAPGEGGGYTF. For the CDR3, the DNA is TGTGCCAGCAGTGAAGCGCCCGGGGAGGGCGGTGGCTACACCTTC.

The CDR3 nucleotides read TGCGCCAGCAGCTTGGATCCGTTCCAAGAGACCCAGTACTTC. It yields the protein CASSLDPFQETQYF. This chain uses TRBV5-1 with TRBJ2-5; the D is unclear. The CDR3 sequence is 14 residues long. Trimming pared 0 bases from V and 1 base from J, leaving 7 bases between. Germline loops: CDR1 SGHRS, CDR2 YFSETQ.

This sequence joins TRBV7-2 and TRBJ1-4; maybe TRBD1 (5 bases). Looked up from germline, CDR1 is SGHTA and CDR2 is FQGNSA. Trimming cost V 2 bases and J 8 bases, with 12 bases left between them. CDR3 length: 14 residues. CDR3 in DNA: TGTGCCAGCAGCTTAAGGGGCACGGAGGAAAAACTGTTTTTT. As protein: CASSLRGTEEKLFF. Full variable domain (outside the CDR3, taken from reference TRBV7-2 and TRBJ1-4): GAGVSQSPSNKVTEKGKDVELRCDPISGHTALYWYRQSLGQGLEFLIYFQGNSAPDKSGLPSDRFSAERTGGSVSTLTIQRTQQEDSAVYLCASSLRGTEEKLFFGSGTQLSVL.

This sequence joins TRBV11-2 and TRBJ2-1; possible D gene TRBD1, 5 bases. CDR1 SGHAT and CDR2 FQNNGV come from the germline V gene. The CDR3 covers 17 residues. V lost 0 bases to trimming and J lost 4 bases, with 16 bases between them. Here the CDR3 reads CASSLDPAVNRYNEQFF. The CDR3 nucleotides read TGTGCCAGCAGCTTAGACCCCGCGGTGAACAGGTACAATGAGCAGTTCTTC.

This chain uses TRBV28 with TRBJ1-1; no clear D gene. Germline CDR1 is MDHEN and CDR2 is SYDVKM. The V gene lost 6 bases and the J gene lost 1 base, with 12 bases spanning the gap. The CDR3 has 14 residues. The chain's CDR3 is CASSRGPRNTEAFF. The CDR3 region has the DNA TGTGCCAGCAGCCGCGGACCACGGAACACTGAAGCTTTCTTT.

The V gene is TRBV19, the J gene TRBJ1-6; D possibly corresponds to TRBD1 (5 bases). The V end lost 5 bases, the J end lost 0 bases, and 11 bases lay between the germline ends. This CDR3 comprises 16 residues. The germline V gene has CDR1 LNHDA and CDR2 SQIVND (reference sequence). The CDR3: CASSPGWSSYNSPLHF. CDR3 in DNA: TGTGCCAGTAGTCCAGGGTGGAGCTCCTATAATTCACCCCTCCACTTT.

The genes are TRBV5-6 and TRBJ2-7; 7 bases are shared with TRBD2. The CDR3 has 14 residues. V shed 1 base and J 6 bases; nucleotides not matched to a gene: 7. CDR1 is SGHDT and CDR2 is YYEEEE in the germline V gene. DNA for the CDR3: TGTGCCAGCAGCTTGTGGCTAGCGGTAGGCGAGCAGTACGTC. Its protein product is CASSLWLAVGEQYV.

The chain joins TRBV5-6 to TRBJ2-1; TRBD2 aligns across 11 bases. Germline lookup yields CDR1 SGHDT and CDR2 YYEEEE. The CDR3 consists of 15 residues. With V trimmed by 4 bases and J by 5 bases, 5 bases remained unmatched. The CDR3 loop is CASSGLAGGNNEQFF. CDR3 in DNA: TGTGCCAGCAGCGGCCTAGCGGGGGGAAACAATGAGCAGTTCTTC.

The gene calls are TRBV7-8 and TRBJ2-1; D not certain. V lost 1 base to trimming and J lost 7 bases, with 5 bases between them. Germline V gives CDR1 SGHVS, CDR2 FQNEAQ. The CDR3 has 12 amino acids. CDR3 bases: TGTGCCAGCAGCTTAGTTCCGAATGAGCAGTTCTTC. Translation: CASSLVPNEQFF.

The chain links TRBV6-4 to TRBJ2-5; D is unclear. Per the germline V gene, CDR1 is MRHNA and CDR2 is SNTAGT. This CDR3 contains 13 residues. Trimming left V 5 bases short and J 1 base short, with 8 bases between. The CDR3 DNA is TGTGCCAGCAGTCGACAAATCCAAGAGACCCAGTACTTC. Its protein is CASSRQIQETQYF.

This clone was counted once. The chain combines TRBV2 with TRBJ1-2; D is uncertain. The germline V and J ends were trimmed by 6 bases and 2 bases, with 10 bases remaining between them. The CDR3 is 13 residues long. Germline values: CDR1 SNHLY, CDR2 FYNNEI. The CDR3: CASRADTNYGYTF. Here the CDR3 DNA reads TGTGCCAGCAGGGCCGACACGAACTATGGCTACACCTTC.

The chain is built from TRBV6-1 and TRBJ2-3; 7 bases match TRBD1. Germline V gene data show CDR1 as MNHNS and CDR2 as SASEGT. Losses at the gene ends were 4 bases for V and 3 bases for J; bases not matched to a gene: 10. The CDR3 is 16 amino acids. Written as DNA, the CDR3 is TGTGCCAGCAGTGCGGGACAGTCGATTACAACAGATACGCAGTATTTT. It specifies CASSAGQSITTDTQYF.

The V call is TRBV6-5, the J call TRBJ2-5, with D unclear. This CDR3 has 13 residues. The V gene's germline CDR1 is MNHEY and CDR2 SVGAGI. Trimming removed 10 bases at V and 8 bases at J, with 20 bases between. CDR3: CATRRTLPETQYF. The CDR3 DNA is TGTGCCACCCGACGGACCCTCCCGGAAACCCAGTACTTC.

This chain connects TRBV6-1 to TRBJ1-5; D uncertain. Between the trimmed V and J ends, which lost 3 bases and 5 bases, there was a span of 11 bases. This CDR3 region has 14 residues. Germline CDR1 is MNHNS and CDR2 is SASEGT. CDR3 bases: TGTGCCAGCAGTGATGCCGGCGGGGATCAGCCCCAGCATTTT. Translated: CASSDAGGDQPQHF.

This rearrangement joins TRBV11-2 to TRBJ1-1; no clear D gene. V was cut by 0 bases and J by 4 bases, with 6 bases left in between. The CDR3 covers 13 residues. CDR1 is SGHAT, CDR2 FQNNGV, per germline. CDR3 coding DNA: TGTGCCAGCAGCTTAGAGGGGTCCACTGAAGCTTTCTTT. Translating gives CASSLEGSTEAFF.

The V and J genes are TRBV19 and TRBJ2-6, with D hard to call. CDR3 length: 15 amino acids. The germline gives CDR1 LNHDA, CDR2 SQIVND (reference sequence). The germline V and J ends were trimmed by 3 bases and 0 bases, with 6 bases remaining between them. Here the CDR3 DNA reads TGTGCCAGTAGTATGTGGAACTCTGGGGCCAACGTCCTGACTTTC. Its translation: CASSMWNSGANVLTF.

This clone was observed once. V and J are TRBV28 and TRBJ1-1, with unresolved D. CDR1 and CDR2 from the germline V gene are MDHEN and SYDVKM. There are 15 residues in the CDR3. V lost 6 bases and J 0 bases, leaving 14 bases between the germline ends. In DNA form, the CDR3 reads TGTGCCAGCAGCTCCCCGACTCGGATGAACACTGAAGCTTTCTTT. It is translated as CASSSPTRMNTEAFF.

The chain is built from TRBV29-1 and TRBJ1-2; D is possibly TRBD1 (6 bases). The germline gives CDR1 SQVTM, CDR2 ANQGSEA. This CDR3 is 15 amino acids long. The ends were cut back, 5 bases at V and 4 bases at J, with 20 bases in the middle. This CDR3 reads CSVSVGGGSLYGYTF. The CDR3, as DNA: TGCAGCGTTAGTGTGGGAGGGGGGTCCCTCTATGGCTACACCTTC.

V and J are TRBV28 and TRBJ2-3; D unclear. CDR3 size: 12 residues. CDR1 is MDHEN, CDR2 SYDVKM, per germline. The V and J ends lost 8 bases and 2 bases respectively, with 8 bases between them. The DNA for the CDR3 is TGTGCCAGCGGCGGAGACACAGATACGCAGTATTTT. The encoded protein is CASGGDTDTQYF.

V and J are TRBV6-5 and TRBJ1-6; D gene uncertain. Germline V CDR1 and CDR2: MNHEY, SVGAGI. The CDR3 runs 15 residues. V dropped 0 bases and J dropped 8 bases, with 11 bases sitting between them. The DNA for the CDR3 is TGTGCCAGCAGTTACTCATCGGGTTGGGATTCACCCCTCCACTTT. Encoded protein: CASSYSSGWDSPLHF.